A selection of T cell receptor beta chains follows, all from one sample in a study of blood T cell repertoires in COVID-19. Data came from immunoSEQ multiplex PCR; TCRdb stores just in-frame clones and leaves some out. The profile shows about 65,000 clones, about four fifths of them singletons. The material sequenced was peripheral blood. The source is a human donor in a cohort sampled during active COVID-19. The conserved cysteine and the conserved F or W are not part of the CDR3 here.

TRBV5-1 ASSLGGTGRYEQY
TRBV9 ASSVLAGGGEQY
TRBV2 ASSLRTAGNQPQH
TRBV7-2 ASRPGTEGGYT
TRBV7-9 ASSLGLAGGPKNEQF
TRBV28 ASRIRGGGTDTQY
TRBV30 AWNPTVQRETQY
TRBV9 ASSVGLGNIQY
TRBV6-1 ASSEAGGADGYT
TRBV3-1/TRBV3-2 ASSQRGHLYEQY
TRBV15 ATSRDYLGVGTGELF
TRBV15 ATSTPSGGGETDTQY
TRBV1 TSPNQPQH
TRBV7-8 ASSFTGQGWQY